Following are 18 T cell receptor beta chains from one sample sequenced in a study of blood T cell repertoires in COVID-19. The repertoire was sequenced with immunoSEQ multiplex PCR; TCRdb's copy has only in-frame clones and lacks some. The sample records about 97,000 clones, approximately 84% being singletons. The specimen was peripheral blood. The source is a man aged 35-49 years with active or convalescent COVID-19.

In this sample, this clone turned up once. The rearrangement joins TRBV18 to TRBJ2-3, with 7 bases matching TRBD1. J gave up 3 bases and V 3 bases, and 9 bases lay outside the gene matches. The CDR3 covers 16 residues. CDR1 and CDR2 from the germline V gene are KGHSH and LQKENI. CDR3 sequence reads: CASSPKTGPATDTQYF. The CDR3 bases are TGTGCCAGCTCACCCAAGACAGGGCCAGCGACAGATACGCAGTATTTT. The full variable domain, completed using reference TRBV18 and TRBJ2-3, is NAGVMQNPRHLVRRRGQEARLRCSPMKGHSHVYWYRQLPEEGLKFMVYLQKENIIDESGMPKERFSAEFPKEGPSILRIQQVVRGDSAAYFCASSPKTGPATDTQYFGPGTRLTVL.

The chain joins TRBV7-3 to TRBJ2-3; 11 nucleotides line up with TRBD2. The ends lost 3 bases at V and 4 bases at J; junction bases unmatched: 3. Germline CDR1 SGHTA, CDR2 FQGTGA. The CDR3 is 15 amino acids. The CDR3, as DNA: TGTGCCAGCAGCTTTAGCGGGGGGGCTTCAGATACGCAGTATTTT. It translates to CASSFSGGASDTQYF.

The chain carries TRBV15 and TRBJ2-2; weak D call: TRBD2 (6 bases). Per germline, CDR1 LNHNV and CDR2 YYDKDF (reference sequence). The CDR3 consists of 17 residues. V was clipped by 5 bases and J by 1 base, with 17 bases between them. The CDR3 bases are TGTGCCACCAGCGGGTCGGCGGGGACTCTGAACACCGGGGAGCTGTTTTTT. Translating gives CATSGSAGTLNTGELFF.

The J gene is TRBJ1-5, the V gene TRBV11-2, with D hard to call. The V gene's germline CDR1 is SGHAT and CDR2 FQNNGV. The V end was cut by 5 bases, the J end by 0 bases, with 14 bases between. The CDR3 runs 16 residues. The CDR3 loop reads CASSPSPIYSNQPQHF. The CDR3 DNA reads TGTGCCAGCAGCCCAAGCCCCATTTATAGCAATCAGCCCCAGCATTTT. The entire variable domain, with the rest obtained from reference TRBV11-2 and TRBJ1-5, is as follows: EAGVAQSPRYKIIEKRQSVAFWCNPISGHATLYWYQQILGQGPKLLIQFQNNGVVDDSQLPKDRFSAERLKGVDSTLKIQPAKLEDSAVYLCASSPSPIYSNQPQHFGDGTRLSIL.

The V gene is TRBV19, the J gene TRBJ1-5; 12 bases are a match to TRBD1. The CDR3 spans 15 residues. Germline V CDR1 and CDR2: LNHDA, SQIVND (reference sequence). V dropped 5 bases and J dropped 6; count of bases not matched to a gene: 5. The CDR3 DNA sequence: TGTGCCAGTAGTCCGGGGACAGGGGGCATTCAGCCCCAGCATTTT. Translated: CASSPGTGGIQPQHF.

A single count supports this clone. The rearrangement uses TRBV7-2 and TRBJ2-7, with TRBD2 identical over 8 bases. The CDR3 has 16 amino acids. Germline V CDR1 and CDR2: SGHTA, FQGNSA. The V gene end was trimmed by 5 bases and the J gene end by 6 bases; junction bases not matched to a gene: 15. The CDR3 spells CASSILSTGGPGEQYF. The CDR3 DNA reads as TGTGCCAGCAGCATCCTCTCAACGGGGGGGCCGGGCGAGCAGTACTTC. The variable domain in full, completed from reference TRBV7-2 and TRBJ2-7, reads GAGVSQSPSNKVTEKGKDVELRCDPISGHTALYWYRQSLGQGLEFLIYFQGNSAPDKSGLPSDRFSAERTGGSVSTLTIQRTQQEDSAVYLCASSILSTGGPGEQYFGPGTRLTVT.

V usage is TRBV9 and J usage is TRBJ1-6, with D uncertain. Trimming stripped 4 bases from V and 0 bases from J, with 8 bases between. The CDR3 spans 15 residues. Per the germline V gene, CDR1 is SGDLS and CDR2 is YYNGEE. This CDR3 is CASSFEDSYNSPLHF. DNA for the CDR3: TGTGCCAGCAGCTTTGAGGACTCCTATAATTCACCCCTCCACTTT.

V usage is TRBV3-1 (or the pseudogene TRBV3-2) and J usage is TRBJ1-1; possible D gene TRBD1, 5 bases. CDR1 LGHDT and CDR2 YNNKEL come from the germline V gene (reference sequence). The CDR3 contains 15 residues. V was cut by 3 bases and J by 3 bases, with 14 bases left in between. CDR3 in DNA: TGTGCCAGCAGCCAGCGGTCGCCCAGGGACACTGAAGCTTTCTTT. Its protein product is CASSQRSPRDTEAFF.

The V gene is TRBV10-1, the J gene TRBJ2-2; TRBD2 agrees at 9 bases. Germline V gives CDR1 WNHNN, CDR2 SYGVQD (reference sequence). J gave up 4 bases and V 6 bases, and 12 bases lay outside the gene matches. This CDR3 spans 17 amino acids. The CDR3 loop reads CASRWSERGAPTGELFF. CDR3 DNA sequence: TGCGCCAGCAGATGGAGTGAGCGGGGGGCCCCCACCGGGGAGCTGTTTTTT.

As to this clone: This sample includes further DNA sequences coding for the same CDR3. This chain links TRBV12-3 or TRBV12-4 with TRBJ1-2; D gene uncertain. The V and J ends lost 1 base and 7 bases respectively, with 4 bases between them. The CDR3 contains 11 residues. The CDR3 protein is CASSLGLGYTF. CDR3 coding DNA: TGTGCCAGCAGTTTAGGGCTTGGCTACACCTTC.

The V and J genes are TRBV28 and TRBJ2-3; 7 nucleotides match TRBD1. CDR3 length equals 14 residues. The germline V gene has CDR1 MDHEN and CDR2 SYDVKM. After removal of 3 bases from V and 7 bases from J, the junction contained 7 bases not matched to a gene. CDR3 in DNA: TGTGCCAGCAGTTTCCGGGACAGCGTATATACGCAGTATTTT. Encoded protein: CASSFRDSVYTQYF.

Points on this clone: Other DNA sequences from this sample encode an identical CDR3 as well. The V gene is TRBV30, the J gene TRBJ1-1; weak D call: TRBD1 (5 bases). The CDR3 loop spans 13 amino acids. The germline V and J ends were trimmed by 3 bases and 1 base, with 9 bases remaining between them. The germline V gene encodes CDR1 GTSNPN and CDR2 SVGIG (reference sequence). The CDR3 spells CAWRRQGNTEAFF. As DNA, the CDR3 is TGTGCCTGGAGGCGGCAGGGGAACACTGAAGCTTTCTTT.

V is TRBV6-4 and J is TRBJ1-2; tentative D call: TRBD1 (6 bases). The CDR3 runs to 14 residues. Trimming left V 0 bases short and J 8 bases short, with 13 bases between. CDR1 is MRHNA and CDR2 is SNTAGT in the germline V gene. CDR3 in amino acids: CASSDSNRVGGYTF. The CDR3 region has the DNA TGTGCCAGCAGTGACTCCAACAGGGTCGGAGGCTACACCTTC.

The CDR3 region is CASSPGTGQVTDTQYF. The CDR3 nucleotides are TGCGCCAGCAGCCCGGGGACAGGGCAGGTTACAGATACGCAGTATTTT. The rearrangement joins TRBV5-1 to TRBJ2-3, with TRBD1 matching over 9 bases. This CDR3 comprises 16 residues. The germline gives CDR1 SGHRS, CDR2 YFSETQ. With 4 bases clipped from V and 3 bases from J, the junction kept 9 bases outside the gene matches.

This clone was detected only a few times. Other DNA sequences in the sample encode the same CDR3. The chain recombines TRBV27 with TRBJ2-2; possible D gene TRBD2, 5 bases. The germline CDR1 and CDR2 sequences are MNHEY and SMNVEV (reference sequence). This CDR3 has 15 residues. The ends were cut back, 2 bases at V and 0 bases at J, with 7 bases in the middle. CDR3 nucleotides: TGTGCCAGCAGTTTAGGAGGAACGAACACCGGGGAGCTGTTTTTT. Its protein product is CASSLGGTNTGELFF.

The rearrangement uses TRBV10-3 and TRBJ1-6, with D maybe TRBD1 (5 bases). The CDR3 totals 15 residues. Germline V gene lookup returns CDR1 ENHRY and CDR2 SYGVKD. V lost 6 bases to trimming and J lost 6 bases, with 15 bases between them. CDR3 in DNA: TGTGCCATCAGCGGACATATCGACGGTAATTCACCCCTCCACTTT. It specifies CAISGHIDGNSPLHF.

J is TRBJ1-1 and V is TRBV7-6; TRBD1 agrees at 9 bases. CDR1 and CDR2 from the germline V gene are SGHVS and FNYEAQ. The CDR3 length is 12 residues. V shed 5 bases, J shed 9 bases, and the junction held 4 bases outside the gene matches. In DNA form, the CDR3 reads TGTGCCAGCAGCCCTACAGGGGGCAAAGCTTTCTTT. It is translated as CASSPTGGKAFF.

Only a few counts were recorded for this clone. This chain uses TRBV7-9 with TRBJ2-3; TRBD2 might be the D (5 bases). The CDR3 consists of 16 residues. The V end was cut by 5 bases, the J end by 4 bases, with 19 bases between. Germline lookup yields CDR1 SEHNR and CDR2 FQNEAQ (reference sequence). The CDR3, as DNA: TGTGCCAGCAGCGCCCAGCCGGGGTCCTATCCAGATACGCAGTATTTT. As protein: CASSAQPGSYPDTQYF.